These 29 T cell receptor beta chains came from one sample sequenced in a study of regulatory T cells in long-lasting Graves disease. Time point reported: newly diagnosed GD, antithyroid drugs for less than 3 months. Construction of the TCR library relied on RNA isolated from PBMCs. Library construction for TCR beta used iRepertoire HTBI primers and Arm-PCR of CDR3 regions. TCRdb fed the multiplex PCR reads into MiXCR, producing one record per CDR3 protein. The sample shows 400,000 to 500,000 distinct CDR3 sequences, about 15% of them seen only once. These data were also filed under a second study, of T cells in Graves' hyperthyroidism and ophthalmopathy.

The sequencing used peripheral blood mononuclear cells (PBMCs), collected at new diagnosis, from a patient treated with antithyroid drugs. The receptors come from a woman aged 30 to 39 with Graves disease.

In this sample, this clonotype turned up a few times. V and J are TRBV5-1 and TRBJ2-5; 10 nucleotides match TRBD2. V was clipped by 3 bases and J by 4 bases; unmatched bases: 9. CDR3 length equals 16 residues. Germline V lookup: CDR1 SGHRS, CDR2 YFSETQ. In DNA, the CDR3 is TGCGCCAGCAGCTGGAGGGAGCTAGCGGGAGTAGAGACCCAGTACTTC. Translation gives CASSWRELAGVETQYF.

In its sample, this clonotype was seen many times. The chain links TRBV3-1 to TRBJ2-4, with D tentatively TRBD2 (7 bases). V lost 4 bases, J lost 1 base, and 17 bases lay in between. In germline, CDR1 is LGHDT, CDR2 YNNKEL (reference sequence). The CDR3 spans 17 residues. The DNA of the CDR3 is TGTGCCAGCAGCCGAGATAGGGGGGAGGGGGCCAAAAACATTCAGTACTTC. Translated: CASSRDRGEGAKNIQYF. Using reference TRBV3-1 and TRBJ2-4 for the parts outside the CDR3, the full variable domain is DTAVSQTPKYLVTQMGNDKSIKCEQNLGHDTMYWYKQDSKKFLKIMFSYNNKELIINETVPNRFSPKSPDKAHLNLHINSLELGDSAVYFCASSRDRGEGAKNIQYFGAGTRLSVL.

This clonotype has a count of ten or more. The chain joins TRBV5-1 to TRBJ2-7; perhaps D is TRBD1 or TRBD2 (5 bases each). The V and J ends lost 0 bases and 4 bases respectively, with 11 bases between them. Germline CDR1 and CDR2: SGHRS and YFSETQ. This CDR3 region has 14 residues. The CDR3 nucleotides are TGCGCCAGCAGCTTGGATGGGGGTGGGTACGAGCAGTACTTC. Translating gives CASSLDGGGYEQYF.

In its sample, this clonotype was seen many times. The J gene is TRBJ2-3, the V gene TRBV30; D is ambiguous. V was trimmed by 0 bases and J by 2 bases, leaving 9 bases between them. The CDR3 runs to 14 residues. Germline CDR1 reads GTSNPN; CDR2 reads SVGIG (reference sequence). CDR3 coding DNA: TGTGCCTGGAGTGTAGCCAGATACACAGATACGCAGTATTTT. As protein: CAWSVARYTDTQYF.

The sample holds many counts of this clonotype. This sequence joins TRBV29-1 and TRBJ2-7, with 8 bases lining up with TRBD2. This CDR3 region has 13 residues. CDR1 is SQVTM, CDR2 ANQGSEA, per germline. After removal of 5 bases from V and 3 bases from J, the junction contained 6 bases not matched to a gene. The CDR3 DNA follows: TGCAGCGTTTATAGCGGGGAGGACTACGAGCAGTACTTC. It yields the protein CSVYSGEDYEQYF.

This clonotype was seen ten or more times. The CDR3 DNA is TGTGCCAGCAGTTTCTTCCCTCCCAGGGGCGCAGACACTGAAGCTTTCTTT. Protein product: CASSFFPPRGADTEAFF. V usage is TRBV27 and J usage is TRBJ1-1; TRBD1 might be the D (6 bases). The germline V gene has CDR1 MNHEY and CDR2 SMNVEV (reference sequence). CDR3 length: 17 residues. V was cut by 3 bases and J by 3 bases, with 20 bases left in between.

This clonotype was counted at least ten times. V usage is TRBV2 and J usage is TRBJ1-2, with 8 nucleotides matching TRBD1. V lost 4 bases, J lost 4 bases, and 2 bases stayed unmatched. The CDR3 sequence is 13 residues long. Germline V lookup: CDR1 SNHLY, CDR2 FYNNEI. CDR3 amino acids: CASSGQGPYGYTF. CDR3 DNA: TGTGCCAGCAGTGGACAGGGGCCCTATGGCTACACCTTC.

This clonotype was seen more than once but under ten times. The rearrangement joins TRBV10-3 to TRBJ1-3, with a possible D match to TRBD1 (5 bases). This CDR3 has 16 amino acids. Trimming left V 0 bases short and J 0 bases short, with 9 bases between. Germline-derived CDR1 and CDR2 are ENHRY and SYGVKD. The CDR3 DNA sequence: TGTGCCATCAGTGAGTCCCCGACAGCCTCTGGAAACACCATATATTTT. Its translation: CAISESPTASGNTIYF.

This clonotype was recorded a few times. The chain links TRBV19 to TRBJ1-4; 7 bases are shared with TRBD1. With V trimmed by 4 bases and J by 7 bases, 6 bases remained unmatched. This CDR3 contains 14 residues. Germline assignment: CDR1 LNHDA and CDR2 SQIVND (reference sequence). In nucleotides, the CDR3 is TGTGCCAGTAGTACATGGACAGGAGGTGAAAAACTGTTTTTT. It codes for CASSTWTGGEKLFF.

The chain combines TRBV30 with TRBJ2-1; TRBD2 aligns across 12 bases. After removal of 0 bases from V and 7 bases from J, the junction contained 7 bases not matched to a gene. CDR1 and CDR2 from the germline V gene are GTSNPN and SVGIG (reference sequence). There are 16 residues in the CDR3. This chain's CDR3 is CAWSVPLAGGPNEQFF. DNA of the CDR3: TGTGCCTGGAGTGTACCCCTAGCGGGAGGGCCAAATGAGCAGTTCTTC.

Concerning this clonotype itself: Since a much larger clone is just one base distant, this may be a read error. The genes are TRBV6-2 or TRBV6-3 and TRBJ2-7, with D unresolved. Germline values: CDR1 MNHEY, CDR2 SVGEGT. The CDR3 covers 14 residues. The CDR3 DNA is TGTGGCAGCAGTTACGGCGGCGGACCCTACGAGCAGTACTTC. Encoded protein: CGSSYGGGPYEQYF.

This clonotype was detected a few times. The gene calls are TRBV7-8 and TRBJ2-1; weak D call: TRBD1 (5 bases). The CDR3 is 15 residues long. From germline, CDR1 is SGHVS and CDR2 FQNEAQ. Trimming took 7 bases from V and 4 from J, leaving 17 bases between them. The CDR3 loop is CASNSRVQGYNEQFF. In DNA form, the CDR3 reads TGTGCCAGCAACTCCCGGGTCCAGGGTTACAATGAGCAGTTCTTC.

This clonotype was picked up a small number of times. The rearrangement links TRBV6-5 to TRBJ1-3, with D tentatively TRBD1 (5 bases). The ends were cut back, 0 bases at V and 0 bases at J, with 12 bases in the middle. The germline V gene has CDR1 MNHEY and CDR2 SVGAGI. The CDR3 length is 17 residues. This CDR3 reads CASSYSSPGGSGNTIYF. CDR3 DNA sequence: TGTGCCAGCAGTTACTCGTCTCCGGGGGGCTCTGGAAACACCATATATTTT.

This clonotype was observed a handful of times. The chain couples TRBV18 to TRBJ1-3; D not certain. Germline assignment: CDR1 KGHSH and CDR2 LQKENI. The length of the CDR3 is 18 residues. V lost 0 bases to trimming and J lost 3 bases, with 18 bases between them. The CDR3: CASSPPSSPLPFGNTIYF. The CDR3 bases are TGTGCCAGCTCACCACCCTCCAGTCCGCTACCCTTTGGAAACACCATATATTTT.

This clonotype has at least ten counts. This sequence joins TRBV28 and TRBJ2-7; 7 nucleotides match TRBD2. CDR1 is MDHEN and CDR2 is SYDVKM in the germline V gene. V shed 4 bases, J shed 3 bases, and the junction held 12 bases outside the gene matches. The CDR3 runs 16 residues. CDR3 sequence reads: CASSSPSGIYHYEQYF. Written as DNA, the CDR3 is TGTGCCAGCAGTTCCCCCAGCGGGATCTATCACTACGAGCAGTACTTC.

This clonotype was detected only a few times. The rearrangement links TRBV9 to TRBJ2-7; TRBD1 might be the D (5 bases). CDR1 and CDR2 from the germline V gene are SGDLS and YYNGEE. The CDR3 runs to 13 residues. CDR3 sequence reads: CETPVGEMNEQYF. The CDR3 nucleotides read TGTGAAACCCCCGTAGGGGAAATGAACGAGCAGTACTTC. Based on the CDR3 plus reference TRBV9 and TRBJ2-7, the full variable domain is DSGVTQTPKHLITATGQRVTLRCSPRSGDLSVYWYQQSLDQGLQFLIQYYNGEERAKGNILERFSAQQFPDLHSELNLSSLELGDSALYFCETPVGEMNEQYFGPGTRLTVT.

Many counts were recorded for this clonotype. This chain links TRBV12-3 or TRBV12-4 with TRBJ2-1; 8 bases agree with TRBD2. The CDR3 contains 14 residues. J lost 5 bases, V lost 2 bases, and 2 bases had no gene match. The CDR3 DNA is TGTGCCAGCAGTTTAACGGGAGGGGACAATGAGCAGTTCTTC. Translation gives CASSLTGGDNEQFF.

This clonotype was found many times. The chain carries TRBV28 and TRBJ2-7, with D maybe TRBD2 (6 bases). Deletions cut 10 bases from V and 2 bases from J, with 15 bases between. The CDR3 is 13 residues long. Germline CDR1 and CDR2: MDHEN and SYDVKM. CDR3 sequence reads: CATEISGTYEQYF. The CDR3 bases are TGTGCCACCGAGATTAGCGGCACCTACGAGCAGTACTTC.

As concerns this clonotype: A much larger clone differs by one base, so this may be a read error. The chain uses TRBV9 and TRBJ1-5, with D unresolved. The germline gives CDR1 SGDLS, CDR2 YYNGEE. V gave up 5 bases and J gave up 3 bases, with 18 bases separating them. The CDR3 has 16 amino acids. Written as DNA, the CDR3 is TGTGCCAGCAGTTTATCCGCAAGAGGGCCCAATCAGCCCCAGCATTTT. As protein: CASSLSARGPNQPQHF.

This clonotype was detected ten times or more. The genes are TRBV27 and TRBJ1-1; D remains ambiguous. Trimming took off 1 base at V and 1 base at J, with 16 bases between the two ends. Germline CDR1 and CDR2: MNHEY and SMNVEV (reference sequence). The CDR3 spans 17 residues. CDR3 sequence: CASSLYNAEQWNTEAFF. Here the CDR3 DNA reads TGTGCCAGCAGTTTATATAACGCTGAACAGTGGAACACTGAAGCTTTCTTT.

In its sample, this clonotype was seen many times. The chain combines TRBV4-1 with TRBJ1-1; tentatively, D is TRBD1 (5 bases). Trimming removed 2 bases from V and 2 bases from J, with 9 bases in between. Germline V lookup: CDR1 MGHRA, CDR2 YSYEKL. The CDR3 consists of 14 residues. The CDR3 here is CASSQFRGNTEAFF. In DNA form, the CDR3 reads TGCGCCAGCAGCCAATTTAGGGGAAACACTGAAGCTTTCTTT.

This clonotype was detected many times. The chain links TRBV12-3 or TRBV12-4 to TRBJ1-3; 7 positions agree with TRBD1. The CDR3 totals 16 residues. The V and J ends lost 5 bases and 4 bases, in that order; junction bases with no gene match: 11. The CDR3 sequence: CASSRWTGVTGNTIYF. CDR3 coding DNA: TGTGCCAGCAGTCGCTGGACAGGCGTGACCGGAAACACCATATATTTT.

There are many counts of this clonotype. The genes are TRBV27 and TRBJ2-7; TRBD1 matches 8 bases. CDR1 and CDR2 (germline): MNHEY, SMNVEV (reference sequence). Germline trimming cut 8 bases from V and 8 bases from J; bases unmatched to any gene: 17. CDR3 length: 15 residues. DNA of the CDR3: TGTGCCAGCTCCCGGGCTGGGGACAGGAAAGTTAAGCAGTACTTC. It specifies CASSRAGDRKVKQYF.

In its sample, this clonotype was seen a few times. This chain links TRBV9 with TRBJ1-2; a weak D match, TRBD1 (5 bases). Germline assignment: CDR1 SGDLS and CDR2 YYNGEE. CDR3 length: 12 amino acids. The V end lost 4 bases, the J end lost 8 bases, and 12 bases lay between the germline ends. The CDR3 loop reads CASSQGPGGYTF. CDR3 nucleotides: TGTGCCAGCAGCCAGGGACCAGGCGGCTACACCTTC.

In this sample, this clonotype turned up a few times. The CDR3 bases are TGTGCCAGTAGTCGACTGGGCGGACTAGCTCAAAGCAATGAGCAGTTCTTC. Protein product: CASSRLGGLAQSNEQFF. The V and J genes are TRBV19 and TRBJ2-1, with 8 nucleotides matching TRBD2. Trimming at V came to 5 bases and at J to 6 bases, leaving 15 bases not matched to a gene. The CDR3 sequence is 17 residues long. Germline values: CDR1 LNHDA, CDR2 SQIVND (reference sequence).

The rearrangement links TRBV12-3 or TRBV12-4 to TRBJ1-1; 11 nucleotides line up with TRBD1. After removal of 5 bases from V and 2 bases from J, the junction contained 4 bases not matched to a gene. The CDR3 contains 15 residues. The CDR3 region has the DNA TGTGCCAGCAGTACGGACAGGGGGCCCAACACTGAAGCTTTCTTT. Protein product: CASSTDRGPNTEAFF.

This clonotype was counted at least ten times. V and J are TRBV11-3 and TRBJ2-1; D tentatively fits TRBD1 or TRBD2 (5 bases each). The CDR3 totals 15 residues. The V end lost 5 bases, the J end lost 4 bases, and 15 bases lay between the germline ends. Germline V gene sequence: CDR1 SGHNT, CDR2 YENEEA. The CDR3, as DNA: TGTGCCAGCAGCGTCACCGGGACCTCGTACAATGAGCAGTTCTTC. This sequence encodes CASSVTGTSYNEQFF.

As concerns this clonotype: A read error is possible here, since a much larger clone lies one base away. The chain employs TRBV2 and TRBJ2-2; a possible D gene is TRBD1 (6 bases). Germline-derived CDR1 and CDR2 are SNHLY and FYNNEI. Trimming shortened V by 8 bases and J by 5 bases, and 18 bases separated the two germline ends. The CDR3 contains 15 residues. This CDR3 is CASGGTTGLTGELFF. CDR3 coding DNA: TGTGCCAGCGGTGGGACAACAGGATTGACCGGGGAGCTGTTTTTT.

This clonotype was found a few times. The chain couples TRBV9 to TRBJ2-1; D uncertain. This CDR3 region has 13 residues. CDR1 and CDR2 from the germline V gene are SGDLS and YYNGEE. V dropped 0 bases and J dropped 8 bases, with 9 bases sitting between them. The CDR3 DNA reads as TGTGCCAGCAGCGTAGAGCTCAAGGATGAGCAGTTCTTC. As protein: CASSVELKDEQFF.